The clone carrying this T cell receptor (beta chain) was seen repeatedly, ten times or more. The CDR3 length is 15 residues. Germline loops: CDR1 SGHRS, CDR2 YFSETQ. Trimming stripped 4 bases from V and 5 bases from J, with 19 bases between. These data come from a study of T cells in Graves' hyperthyroidism and ophthalmopathy. Patients with uncontrolled infections, other autoimmune diseases, pregnancy or lactation were excluded. RNA transcripts provided the source from which TCR beta CDR3 regions were amplified. In the first-round RT-PCR of the TCR CDR3, the HTBI primer set was used. TCRdb re-analysed the multiplex PCR reads in MiXCR, keeping a single row per CDR3 protein. The sample shows under 400,000 distinct CDR3 sequences, around a sixth of them seen only once.

The material sequenced was blood. This clonotype was obtained from a man aged 25 to 45 with Graves' hyperthyroidism. V is TRBV5-1 and J is TRBJ2-7; TRBD1 might be the D (6 bases). CDR3 nucleotide sequence: TGCGCCAGCAGCATCCTAAAACAGGGTGTAAACGAGCAGTACTTC. It specifies CASSILKQGVNEQYF.